One sample yielded the 5 T cell receptor beta chains listed below, sequenced in a study of blood T cell repertoires in COVID-19. Only in-frame clones appear in the TCRdb table, and some are missing; sequencing was by immunoSEQ multiplex PCR. The profile shows over 150,000 clones, roughly 80% of them singletons. Sample: PBMCs or T cells enriched from blood (not recorded which). These receptors originate from a woman aged 25 to 39 who had recovered from COVID-19.

This clone has only a few counts. The genes are TRBV7-3 and TRBJ2-7; TRBD2 matches at 8 bases. The CDR3 is 15 residues long. From germline, CDR1 is SGHTA and CDR2 FQGTGA. J was trimmed by 1 base and V by 5 bases; bases with no gene match: 7. The chain's CDR3 is CASSPGGGRSYEQYF. In DNA form, the CDR3 reads TGTGCCAGCAGCCCCGGGGGCGGGAGGTCCTACGAGCAGTACTTC. Filled out from reference TRBV7-3 and TRBJ2-7, the complete variable domain reads GAGVSQTPSNKVTEKGKYVELRCDPISGHTALYWYRQSLGQGPEFLIYFQGTGAADDSGLPNDRFFAVRPEGSVSTLKIQRTERGDSAVYLCASSPGGGRSYEQYFGPGTRLTVT.

This chain connects TRBV10-1 to TRBJ2-2; perhaps TRBD2 as D (5 bases). Germline V gene data show CDR1 as WNHNN and CDR2 as SYGVQD (reference sequence). Trimming left V 2 bases short and J 7 bases short, with 11 bases between. This CDR3 is built from 14 residues. The CDR3 loop reads CASSEPKGDGELFF. In nucleotides, the CDR3 is TGCGCCAGCAGTGAGCCCAAGGGAGACGGGGAGCTGTTTTTT.

J is TRBJ2-1 and V is TRBV19; TRBD2 matches at 10 bases. The germline V gene encodes CDR1 LNHDA and CDR2 SQIVND (reference sequence). The CDR3 extends over 19 amino acids. V was pared by 4 bases and J by 6 bases, with 18 bases of the junction left unmatched. The CDR3 loop is CASSRRQDRISGRVNEQFF. The CDR3 bases are TGTGCCAGTAGTAGGCGGCAGGACCGTATCAGCGGGAGGGTCAATGAGCAGTTCTTC. Combining the CDR3 with reference TRBV19 and TRBJ2-1 gives the whole variable domain DGGITQSPKYLFRKEGQNVTLSCEQNLNHDAMYWYRQDPGQGLRLIYYSQIVNDFQKGDIAEGYSVSREKKESFPLTVTSAQKNPTAFYLCASSRRQDRISGRVNEQFFGPGTRLTVL.

The V and J genes are TRBV16 and TRBJ1-3, with 12 bases lining up with TRBD1. Germline V gives CDR1 KGHSY, CDR2 FQNENV. This CDR3 has 19 amino acids. V gave up 4 bases and J gave up 0 bases; unmatched junction bases: 10. The CDR3 here is CASSPWDRGRVTSGNTIYF. The CDR3 region has the DNA TGTGCCAGCAGCCCGTGGGACAGGGGGCGCGTAACCTCTGGAAACACCATATATTTT. Complete variable domain (other parts from reference TRBV16 and TRBJ1-3): GEEVAQTPKHLVRGEGQKAKLYCAPIKGHSYVFWYQQVLKNEFKFLISFQNENVFDETGMPKERFSAKCLPNSPCSLEIQATKLEDSAVYFCASSPWDRGRVTSGNTIYFGEGSWLTVV.

CDR3 coding DNA: TGTGCCAGCAGCGGGGGAGCGTACAATGAGCAGTTCTTC. Protein: CASSGGAYNEQFF. This sequence joins TRBV9 and TRBJ2-1; the D gene is possibly TRBD2 (5 bases). CDR3 length: 13 amino acids. V shed 3 bases and J shed 4 bases, with 8 bases lying between them. Per germline, CDR1 SGDLS and CDR2 YYNGEE.